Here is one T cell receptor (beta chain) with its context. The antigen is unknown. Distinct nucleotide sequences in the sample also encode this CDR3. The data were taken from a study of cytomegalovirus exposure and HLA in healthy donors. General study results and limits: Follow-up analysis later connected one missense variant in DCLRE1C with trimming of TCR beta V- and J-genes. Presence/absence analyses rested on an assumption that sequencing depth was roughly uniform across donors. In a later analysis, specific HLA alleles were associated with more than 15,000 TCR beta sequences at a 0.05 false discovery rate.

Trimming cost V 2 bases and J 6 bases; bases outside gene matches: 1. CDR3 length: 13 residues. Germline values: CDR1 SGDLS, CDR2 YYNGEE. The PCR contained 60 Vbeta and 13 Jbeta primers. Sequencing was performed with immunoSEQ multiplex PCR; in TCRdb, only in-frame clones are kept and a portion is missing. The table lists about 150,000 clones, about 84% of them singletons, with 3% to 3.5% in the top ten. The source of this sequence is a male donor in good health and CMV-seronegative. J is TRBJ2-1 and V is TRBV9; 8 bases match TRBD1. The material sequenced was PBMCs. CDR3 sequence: CASSVDRGNEQFF. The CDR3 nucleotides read TGTGCCAGCAGCGTCGACAGGGGCAATGAGCAGTTCTTC. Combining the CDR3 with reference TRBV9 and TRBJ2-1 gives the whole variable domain DSGVTQTPKHLITATGQRVTLRCSPRSGDLSVYWYQQSLDQGLQFLIQYYNGEERAKGNILERFSAQQFPDLHSELNLSSLELGDSALYFCASSVDRGNEQFFGPGTRLTVL.